This is a list of T cell receptor beta chains from one sample in a study of cytomegalovirus exposure and HLA in healthy donors. The assay was immunoSEQ multiplex PCR, and TCRdb's table has in-frame clones only and misses some. The table records 150,000 to 200,000 clones, about 75% of them present only once. Sequencing was carried out using PBMCs. The receptors were gathered from a female donor in good health and CMV-seronegative. CDR3s include the opening cysteine and the closing phenylalanine or tryptophan. A D gene is named only where the DNA matches it firmly. Only some rows state a clone size, as once, few, many or a class for expanded clones.

>TRBJ2-7|TRBV15|-|-
CATSTQNMAGFEQYF
TGTGCCACCAGCACCCAGAATATGGCAGGATTCGAGCAGTACTTC
>TRBJ2-2|TRBV5-1|TRBD1|-
CASSPGQGTNTGELFF
TGCGCCAGCAGCCCGGGACAGGGTACGAACACCGGGGAGCTGTTTTTT
>TRBJ2-7|TRBV9|TRBD1|-
CASSRDRGEQYF
TGTGCCAGCAGCCGTGACAGGGGCGAGCAGTACTTC
>TRBJ2-1|TRBV21-1|-|-
CASSKAQGVYNEQFF
TGTGCCAGCAGCAAAGCACAGGGGGTCTACAATGAGCAGTTCTTC
>TRBJ1-1|TRBV5-1|TRBD1|-
CASSLNRGTEAFF
TGCGCCAGCAGCTTAAACAGGGGCACTGAAGCTTTCTTT
>TRBJ1-4|TRBV2|TRBD1|-
CASRDRTTNEKLFF
TGTGCCAGCAGGGACAGGACAACTAATGAAAAACTGTTTTTT
>TRBJ2-1|TRBV9|TRBD2|-
CASSVAPASGFNEQFF
TGTGCCAGCAGCGTAGCCCCGGCTAGCGGCTTCAATGAGCAGTTCTTC
>TRBJ1-1|TRBV7-3|TRBD1|-
CASSRSGDRVNTEAFF
TGTGCCAGCAGCCGATCCGGGGACAGAGTGAACACTGAAGCTTTCTTT
>TRBJ1-2|TRBV7-2|-|-
CASSSRTANYGYTF
TGTGCCAGCAGCTCCCGGACAGCTAACTATGGCTACACCTTC
>TRBJ2-2|TRBV7-2|-|-
CASSFRAGELFF
TGTGCCAGCAGCTTCCGGGCCGGGGAGCTGTTTTTT
>TRBJ2-4|TRBV13|TRBD1|-
CASSSKRARDRGLKNIQYF
TGTGCCAGCAGCTCGAAACGGGCCCGGGACAGGGGGCTAAAAAACATTCAGTACTTC
>TRBJ2-7|TRBV10-3|TRBD1|-
CATTTRQGTTSYEQYF
TGTGCCACAACTACCCGACAGGGGACGACCTCCTACGAGCAGTACTTC
>TRBJ1-1|TRBV27|-|-
CASSFAGLNTEAFF
TGTGCCAGCAGTTTCGCGGGGTTGAACACTGAAGCTTTCTTT
>TRBJ1-2|TRBV5-8|-|few
CASSRSPGYNGYTF
TGTGCCAGCAGCCGTAGTCCGGGATACAATGGCTACACCTTC
>TRBJ2-7|TRBV7-9|-|once
CASSKGGQGPHEQYF
TGTGCCAGCAGCAAAGGGGGACAAGGGCCCCACGAGCAGTACTTC
>TRBJ2-3|TRBV5-6|TRBD1|-
CASSLRTGWTDTQYF
TGTGCCAGCAGCTTGAGGACAGGGTGGACAGATACGCAGTATTTT
>TRBJ2-3|TRBV5-1|TRBD2|-
CASSLGLAESTDTQYF
TGCGCCAGCAGCTTGGGGCTAGCGGAGAGCACAGATACGCAGTATTTT
>TRBJ2-7|TRBV2|-|-
CASSDRVKQYF
TGTGCCAGCAGTGACAGGGTTAAGCAGTACTTC
>TRBJ1-2|TRBV14|-|few
CASSSVRGPYRNYGYTF
TGTGCCAGCAGCTCAGTGCGGGGCCCCTATCGGAACTATGGCTACACCTTC
>TRBJ2-1|TRBV5-1|-|-
CASSSDRSFEQFF
TGCGCCAGCAGCTCAGACAGGTCTTTTGAGCAGTTCTTC
>TRBJ2-1|TRBV5-1|TRBD1|once
CASSLAGGDQGEQFF
TGCGCCAGCAGCTTGGCAGGGGGCGATCAGGGTGAGCAGTTCTTC
>TRBJ2-3|TRBV6-4|TRBD1|medium-sized
CASSDSTGSTDTQYF
TGTGCCAGCAGTGACTCGACAGGGAGCACAGATACGCAGTATTTT
>TRBJ1-1|TRBV1|-|-
CTSSPGQGGTEAFF
TGCACCAGCAGTCCCGGACAGGGGGGAACTGAAGCTTTCTTT
>TRBJ2-7|TRBV9|-|-
CASSDLGDYQYF
TGTGCCAGCAGCGACTTGGGAGACTACCAGTACTTC
>TRBJ2-7|TRBV29-1|-|-
CSVEQADSSYEQYF
TGCAGCGTTGAACAAGCGGACAGCTCCTACGAGCAGTACTTC
>TRBJ2-7|TRBV30|-|-
CAWARADEQYF
TGTGCCTGGGCCCGAGCGGACGAGCAGTACTTC
>TRBJ2-1|TRBV2|TRBD2|-
CASWTSGTYNEQFF
TGTGCCAGCTGGACTAGCGGGACCTACAATGAGCAGTTCTTC
>TRBJ2-4|TRBV5-4|TRBD1|-
CASSLDRGTDIQYF
TGTGCCAGCAGCTTGGACAGGGGCACGGACATTCAGTACTTC
>TRBJ2-5|TRBV7-7|-|-
CASSLGGSGGWQETQYF
TGTGCCAGCAGCTTAGGTGGGAGCGGTGGATGGCAAGAGACCCAGTACTTC
>TRBJ1-5|TRBV5-6|-|-
CASSFTGPGNQPQHF
TGTGCCAGCAGCTTTACAGGGCCGGGCAATCAGCCCCAGCATTTT
>TRBJ1-1|TRBV5-6|-|-
CASSPPSLMNTEAFF
TGTGCCAGCAGCCCCCCAAGCCTCATGAACACTGAAGCTTTCTTT
>TRBJ1-3|TRBV5-6|TRBD1|-
CASRPRGLGNTIYF
TGTGCCAGCAGGCCCAGGGGGCTGGGAAACACCATATATTTT
>TRBJ2-5|TRBV2|-|-
CASSAQRGSETQYF
TGTGCCAGCAGTGCCCAGAGAGGGTCAGAGACCCAGTACTTC
>TRBJ2-3|TRBV14|TRBD2|-
CASSQSGTSGRRSTDTQYF
TGTGCCAGCAGCCAGTCCGGGACTAGCGGGAGAAGGAGCACAGATACGCAGTATTTT
>TRBJ1-3|TRBV29-1|-|-
CSVDRVTGNTIYF
TGCAGCGTTGACAGGGTTACTGGAAACACCATATATTTT
>TRBJ1-5|TRBV5-1|TRBD1|-
CASSLRGQGDGPQHF
TGCGCCAGCAGCTTGAGGGGGCAGGGCGACGGGCCCCAGCATTTT
>TRBJ1-1|TRBV30|-|-
CARAGNTEAFF
TGTGCCAGAGCAGGGAACACTGAAGCTTTCTTT
>TRBJ2-1|TRBV5-8|-|-
CASMEGARWQFF
TGTGCCAGCATGGAGGGGGCGCGGTGGCAGTTCTTC
>TRBJ1-1|TRBV5-1|-|-
CASSLDGAGFTEAFF
TGCGCCAGCAGCTTGGACGGCGCGGGTTTCACTGAAGCTTTCTTT
>TRBJ2-1|TRBV2|TRBD2|-
CASSVQASGSYDEQFF
TGTGCCAGCAGTGTTCAGGCTAGCGGGAGTTATGATGAGCAGTTCTTC